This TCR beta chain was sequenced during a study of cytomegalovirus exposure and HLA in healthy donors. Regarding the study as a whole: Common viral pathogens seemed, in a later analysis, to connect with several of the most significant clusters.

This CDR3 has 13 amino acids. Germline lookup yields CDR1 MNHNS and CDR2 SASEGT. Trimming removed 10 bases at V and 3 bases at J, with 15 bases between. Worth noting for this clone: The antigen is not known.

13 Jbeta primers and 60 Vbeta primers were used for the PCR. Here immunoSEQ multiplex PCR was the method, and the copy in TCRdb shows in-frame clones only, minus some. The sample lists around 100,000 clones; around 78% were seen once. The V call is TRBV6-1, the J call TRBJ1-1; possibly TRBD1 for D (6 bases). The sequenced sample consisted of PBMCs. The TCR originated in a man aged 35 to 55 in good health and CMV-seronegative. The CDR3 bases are TGTGCCATCACATACAGGGAGCACACTGAAGCTTTCTTT. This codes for CAITYREHTEAFF.